This is a list of T cell receptor beta chains from one sample in a study of human T cells and chemical hapten exposure. TCRdb independently ran MiXCR on the RACE reads; one entry per CDR3 protein. The sample includes 74,000 or so distinct CDR3 sequences, over 9% of them seen just once. The starting material was whole blood, obtained in connection with sensitization to the hapten diphenylcyclopropenone (DPC). The receptors come from a woman between 50 and 59 years old with alopecia areata. Some clones in this sample may be carry-over from other donors' samples. The CDR3 runs from the conserved cysteine through the conserved F or W. Size is stated for part of the rows, as once, few or many counts, or as a class when the clone is expanded.

TRBV28 | . | CASSPQGAVAYGYTF
TRBV20-1 | many | CSATSRAGGSYNEQFF
TRBV19 | . | CASSPPGVATGELFF
TRBV7-8 | few | CASSLRSGYAEAFF
TRBV11-2 | many | CASSLSGTSRPRYEQYF
TRBV5-4 | many | CASSADRAGANVLTF
TRBV7-9 | . | CASSFQGRGYEQYF
TRBV7-2 | few | CASSFIPTGELFF
TRBV7-2 | . | CASSPPRRPGDTQYF
TRBV6-6 | many | CASSSGTSKAHWDTQYF
TRBV5-1 | . | CASSLEGTAPGTQYF
TRBV6-4 | . | CASSGGTGQGYGYTF
TRBV20-1 | . | CSARGLTGRTEAFF
TRBV6-5 | . | CASSPTGRGYEQYF
TRBV15 | many | CATSRAARGSYNEQFF
TRBV24-1 | . | CATGWTGVNEQFF
TRBV7-2 | . | CASSLGRVEQFF
TRBV21-1 | few | CASSKEWSLGLAAYQETQYF
TRBV20-1 | few | CSARPAGGQETQYF
TRBV6-5 | few | CASSYGEGGYTF
TRBV29-1 | . | CSVGTSGAVPDTQYF
TRBV5-1 | few | CAGALAGGYEQFF
TRBV6-5 | many | CASKAVGYYNEQFF
TRBV29-1 | . | CSVQDWPGSPLHF
TRBV18 | . | CASSPPRGPNQPQHF
TRBV28 | . | CASSLILSEQYF
TRBV20-1 | . | CSATAGQDTQYF
TRBV12-3/TRBV12-4 | few | CASRSPGGGPKTQYF
TRBV29-1 | few | CSVYRGHEQYF
TRBV7-6 | few | CASSLGGSSQGYTF
TRBV12-3/TRBV12-4 | few | CASSPPLAYEQFF
TRBV5-1 | few | CASSLGQSTDTQYF
TRBV4-3 | few | CASSQNRGTQYF
TRBV6-5 | few | CASSYSNRGPVGTQYF
TRBV5-1 | few | CASSLGQAGNQPQHF
TRBV18 | . | CASSLGRQAPGTGELFF
TRBV7-2 | few | CASSLTRVANNEQFF
TRBV3-1 | many | CASSQSGGRGLGSTGELFF
TRBV12-3/TRBV12-4 | . | CASSSGTSGRAYTGELFF
TRBV7-6 | few | CASSSLQGNWETQYF
TRBV5-1 | . | CASSPIAGATSGRGGELFF
TRBV12-3/TRBV12-4 | few | CASSRVSGVRDTQYF
TRBV11-2 | few | CASSSQGTLSYNEQFF
TRBV30 | few | CAWSDRAYNSPLHF
TRBV11-2 | few | CASSPEGHSYNEQFF
TRBV13 | . | CASSLSPANVLTF
TRBV29-1 | few | CSVLTGERQPQHF
TRBV9 | many | CASSPRDRPEKLFF
TRBV4-2 | few | CASSQGLEEDTQYF
TRBV28 | few | CASTAPGQGINYGYTF
TRBV27 | few | CASRGHTGTEAFF
TRBV6-1 | few | CASSESSNYYGYTF